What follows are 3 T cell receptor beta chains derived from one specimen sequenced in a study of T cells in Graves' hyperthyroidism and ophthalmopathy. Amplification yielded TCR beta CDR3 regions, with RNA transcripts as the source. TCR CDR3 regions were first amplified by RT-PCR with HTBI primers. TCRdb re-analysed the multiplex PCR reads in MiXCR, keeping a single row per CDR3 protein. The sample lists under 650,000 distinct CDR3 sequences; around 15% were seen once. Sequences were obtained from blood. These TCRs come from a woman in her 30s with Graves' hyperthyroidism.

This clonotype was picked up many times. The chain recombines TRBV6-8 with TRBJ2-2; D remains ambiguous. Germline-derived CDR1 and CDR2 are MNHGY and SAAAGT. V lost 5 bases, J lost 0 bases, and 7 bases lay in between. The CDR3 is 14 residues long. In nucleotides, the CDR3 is TGTGCCAGCAGTGGCGACGCGAACACCGGGGAGCTGTTTTTT. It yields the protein CASSGDANTGELFF.

The DNA for the CDR3 is TGTGCCAGCAGCCACACTGGACATTCACCCCTCCACTTT. Translated, it gives CASSHTGHSPLHF. The chain employs TRBV7-2 and TRBJ1-6; D gene ambiguous. The germline gives CDR1 SGHTA, CDR2 FQGNSA. V was pared by 5 bases and J by 8 bases, with 10 bases between. The CDR3 length is 13 residues.

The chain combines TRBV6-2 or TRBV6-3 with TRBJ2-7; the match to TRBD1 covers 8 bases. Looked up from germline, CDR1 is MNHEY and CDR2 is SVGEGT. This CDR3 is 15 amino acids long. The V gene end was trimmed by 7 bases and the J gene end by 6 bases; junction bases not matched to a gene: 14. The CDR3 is CASTRRDRSVREQYF. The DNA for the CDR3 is TGTGCCAGCACTCGGAGGGACAGGAGTGTACGCGAGCAGTACTTC.